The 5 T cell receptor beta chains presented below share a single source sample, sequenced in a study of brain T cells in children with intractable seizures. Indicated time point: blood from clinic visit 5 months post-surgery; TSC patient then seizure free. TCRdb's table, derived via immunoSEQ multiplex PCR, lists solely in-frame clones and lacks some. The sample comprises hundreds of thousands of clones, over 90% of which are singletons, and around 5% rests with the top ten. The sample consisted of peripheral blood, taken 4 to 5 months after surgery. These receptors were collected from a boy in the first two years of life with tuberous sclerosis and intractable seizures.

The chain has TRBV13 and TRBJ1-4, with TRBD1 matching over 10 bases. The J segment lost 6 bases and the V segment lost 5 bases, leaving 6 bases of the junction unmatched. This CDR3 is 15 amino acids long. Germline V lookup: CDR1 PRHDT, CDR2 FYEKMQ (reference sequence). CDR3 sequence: CASSPRGTGDEKLFF. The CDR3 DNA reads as TGTGCCAGCAGCCCCCGTGGGACAGGGGATGAAAAACTGTTTTTT. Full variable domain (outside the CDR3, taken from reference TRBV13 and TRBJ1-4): AAGVIQSPRHLIKEKRETATLKCYPIPRHDTVYWYQQGPGQDPQFLISFYEKMQSDKGSIPDRFSAQQFSDYHSELNMSSLELGDSALYFCASSPRGTGDEKLFFGSGTQLSVL.

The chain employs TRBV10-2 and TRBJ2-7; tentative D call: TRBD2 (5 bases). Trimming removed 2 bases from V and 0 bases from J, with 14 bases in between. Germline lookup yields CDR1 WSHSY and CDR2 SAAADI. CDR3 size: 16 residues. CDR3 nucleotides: TGCGCCAGCAGTGAGCGGGGAGCGGTTAGCTCCTACGAGCAGTACTTC. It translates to CASSERGAVSSYEQYF.

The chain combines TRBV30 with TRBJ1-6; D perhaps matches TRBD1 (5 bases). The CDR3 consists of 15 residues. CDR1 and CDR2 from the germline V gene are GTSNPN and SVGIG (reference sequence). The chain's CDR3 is CAAIYARGPNSPLHF. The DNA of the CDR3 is TGTGCTGCGATTTACGCACGGGGACCTAATTCACCCCTCCACTTT.

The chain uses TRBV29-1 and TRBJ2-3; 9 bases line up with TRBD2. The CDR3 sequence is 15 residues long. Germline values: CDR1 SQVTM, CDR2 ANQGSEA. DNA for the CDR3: TGCAGTTTTAGCGGGACTAGCACTAGCACAGATACGCAGTATTTT. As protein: CSFSGTSTSTDTQYF.

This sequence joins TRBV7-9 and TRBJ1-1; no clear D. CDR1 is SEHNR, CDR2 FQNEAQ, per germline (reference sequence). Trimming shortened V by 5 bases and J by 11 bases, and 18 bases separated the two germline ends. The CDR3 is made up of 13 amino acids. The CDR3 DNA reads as TGTGCCAGCAGCCCGGGTCTGGGATGGGATGCTTTCTTT. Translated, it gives CASSPGLGWDAFF.